This T cell receptor (beta chain) appears in the sequencing data of a study of blood T cell repertoires in COVID-19. In the study overall: T cells, B-cell-depleted T cells, or PBMCs provided the cDNA or gDNA that served as material.

This clone was picked up one time. In the source study's methods: Estimates of nucleated cell counts were drawn from the amplification of reference gene primers. Sequenced by immunoSEQ multiplex PCR; TCRdb stores in-frame clones only, minus some. V and J calls and clone size are as listed in that table; D and trimming were resolved from the DNA. The table records roughly 49,000 clones, around 87% of them present only once. The CDR3 is made up of 17 amino acids. Trimming took off 6 bases at V and 3 bases at J, with 22 bases between the two ends. The germline CDR1 and CDR2 sequences are ENHRY and SYGVKD.

This chain uses TRBV10-3 with TRBJ2-3; D may be TRBD1 (6 bases). This receptor was obtained from a man aged 50 to 59 with active COVID-19. Input material: peripheral blood. CDR3 amino acids: CAIRKSQGSMKTDTQYF. The CDR3 bases are TGTGCCATCAGGAAATCTCAGGGGAGTATGAAAACAGATACGCAGTATTTT.